Sequencing of this T cell receptor (beta chain) was carried out in a study of T cell responses to AZD1222 COVID-19 vaccine. The table lists this clone with a count of one. Its antigen is currently unknown. Second-dose recipients at about 4 or about 12 weeks were treated as one pooled group. Broader study findings: Clonal diversity was possibly underestimated; the donors were predominantly white British and more often female. Spike was spanned by vaccine-associated CD4 TCRs, with dominance at 160-218 and 743-854.

The data were produced by immunoSEQ multiplex PCR, yet TCRdb's version contains in-frame clones alone and is incomplete. Among some 67,000 clones, 83% were seen once, and the ten largest hold 5.5% to 7%. The receptor comes from an adult who received the AZD1222 COVID-19 vaccine. The source was peripheral blood, collected 28 days after the second AZD1222 dose.

The CDR3 DNA sequence: TGCAGCGTTGACGGGGACAGGGGGTTCGGCTACACCTTC. This translates into CSVDGDRGFGYTF. This chain links TRBV29-1 with TRBJ1-2; TRBD1 matches 11 bases. The CDR3 consists of 13 residues. After removal of 3 bases from V and 8 bases from J, the junction contained 5 bases not matched to a gene. CDR1 is SQVTM and CDR2 is ANQGSEA in the germline V gene.